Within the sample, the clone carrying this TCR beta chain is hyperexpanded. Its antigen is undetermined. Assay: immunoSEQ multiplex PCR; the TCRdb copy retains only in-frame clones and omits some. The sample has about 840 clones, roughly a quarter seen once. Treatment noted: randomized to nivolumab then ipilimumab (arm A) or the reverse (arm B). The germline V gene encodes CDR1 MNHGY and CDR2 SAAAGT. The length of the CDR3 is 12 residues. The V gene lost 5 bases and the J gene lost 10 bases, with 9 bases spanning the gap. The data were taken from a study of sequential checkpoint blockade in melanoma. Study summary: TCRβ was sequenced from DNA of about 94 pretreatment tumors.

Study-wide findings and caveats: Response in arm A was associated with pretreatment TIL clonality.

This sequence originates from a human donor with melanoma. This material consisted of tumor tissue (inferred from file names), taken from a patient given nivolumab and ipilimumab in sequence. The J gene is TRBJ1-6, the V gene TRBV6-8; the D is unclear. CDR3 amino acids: CASSHTGSPLHF. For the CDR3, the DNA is TGTGCCAGCAGTCACACGGGATCACCCCTCCACTTT.